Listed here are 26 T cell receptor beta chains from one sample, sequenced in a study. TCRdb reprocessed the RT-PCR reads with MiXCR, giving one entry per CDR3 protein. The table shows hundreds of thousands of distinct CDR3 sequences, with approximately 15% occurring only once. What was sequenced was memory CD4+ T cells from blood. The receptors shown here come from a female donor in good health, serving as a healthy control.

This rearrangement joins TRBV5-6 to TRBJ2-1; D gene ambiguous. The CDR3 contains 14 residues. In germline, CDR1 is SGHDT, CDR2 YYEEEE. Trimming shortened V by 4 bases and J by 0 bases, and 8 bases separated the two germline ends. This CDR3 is CASSTDTSYNEQFF. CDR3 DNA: TGTGCCAGCAGCACCGACACCTCCTACAATGAGCAGTTCTTC.

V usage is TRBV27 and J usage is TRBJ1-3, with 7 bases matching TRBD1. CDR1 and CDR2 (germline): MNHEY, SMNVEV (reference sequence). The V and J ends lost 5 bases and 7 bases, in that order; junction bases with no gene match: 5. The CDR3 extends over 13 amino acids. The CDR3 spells CASSMTGINTIYF. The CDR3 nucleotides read TGTGCCAGCAGTATGACAGGGATCAACACCATATATTTT.

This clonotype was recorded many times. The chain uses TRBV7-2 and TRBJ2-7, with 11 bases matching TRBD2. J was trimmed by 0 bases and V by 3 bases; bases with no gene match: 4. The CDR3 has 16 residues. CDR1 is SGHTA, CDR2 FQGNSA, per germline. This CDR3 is CASSLTSGMSSYEQYF. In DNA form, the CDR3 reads TGTGCCAGCAGCTTGACTAGCGGGATGAGCTCCTACGAGCAGTACTTC. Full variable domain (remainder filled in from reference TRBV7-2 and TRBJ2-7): GAGVSQSPSNKVTEKGKDVELRCDPISGHTALYWYRQSLGQGLEFLIYFQGNSAPDKSGLPSDRFSAERTGGSVSTLTIQRTQQEDSAVYLCASSLTSGMSSYEQYFGPGTRLTVT.

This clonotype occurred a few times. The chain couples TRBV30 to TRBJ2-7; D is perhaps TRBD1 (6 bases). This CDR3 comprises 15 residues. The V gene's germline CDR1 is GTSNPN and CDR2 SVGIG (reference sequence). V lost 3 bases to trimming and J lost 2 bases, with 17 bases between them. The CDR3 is CAWRAGAGAAYEQYF. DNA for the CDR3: TGTGCCTGGAGAGCTGGGGCAGGGGCAGCCTACGAGCAGTACTTC.

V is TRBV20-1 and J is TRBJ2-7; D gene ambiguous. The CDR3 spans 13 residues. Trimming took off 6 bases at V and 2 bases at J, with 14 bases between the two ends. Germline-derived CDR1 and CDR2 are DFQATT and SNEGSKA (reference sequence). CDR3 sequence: CSASDQNAYEQYF. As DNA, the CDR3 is TGCAGTGCCTCAGACCAGAACGCCTACGAGCAGTACTTC.

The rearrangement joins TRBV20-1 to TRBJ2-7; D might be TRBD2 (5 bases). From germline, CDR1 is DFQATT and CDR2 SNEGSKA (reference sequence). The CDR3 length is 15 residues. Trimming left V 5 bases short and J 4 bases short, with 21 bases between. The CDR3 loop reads CSAPIFSRGRYEQYF. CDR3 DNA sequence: TGCAGTGCTCCGATTTTCTCTAGAGGGAGATACGAGCAGTACTTC.

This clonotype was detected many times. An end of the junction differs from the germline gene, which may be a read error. CDR3 nucleotide sequence: TGTGCCAGCAGCTTAGAGAATCAGCCCCAGCATTTT. Translated: CASSLENQPQHF. The chain recombines TRBV12-3 or TRBV12-4 with TRBJ1-5; D unresolved. The CDR3 length is 12 residues.

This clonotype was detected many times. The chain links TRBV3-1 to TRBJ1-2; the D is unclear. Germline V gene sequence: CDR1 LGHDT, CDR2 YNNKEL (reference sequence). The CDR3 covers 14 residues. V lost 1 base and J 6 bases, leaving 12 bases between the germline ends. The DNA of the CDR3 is TGTGCCAGCAGCCAAGTCGATGGGGTCGATGGCTACACCTTC. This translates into CASSQVDGVDGYTF.

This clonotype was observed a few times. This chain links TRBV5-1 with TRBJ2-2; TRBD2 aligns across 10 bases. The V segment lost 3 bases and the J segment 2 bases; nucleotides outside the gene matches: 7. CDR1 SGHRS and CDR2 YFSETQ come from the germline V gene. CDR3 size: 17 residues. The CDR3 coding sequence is TGCGCCAGCAGCTCCGGCTCTAGCGGGGGAAACACCGGGGAGCTGTTTTTT. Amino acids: CASSSGSSGGNTGELFF.

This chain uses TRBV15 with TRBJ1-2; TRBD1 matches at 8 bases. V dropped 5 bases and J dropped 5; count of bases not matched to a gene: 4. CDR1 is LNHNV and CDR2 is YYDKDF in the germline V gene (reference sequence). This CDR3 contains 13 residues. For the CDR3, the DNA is TGTGCCACCAGCCGGGGACAGGCATATGGCTACACCTTC. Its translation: CATSRGQAYGYTF.

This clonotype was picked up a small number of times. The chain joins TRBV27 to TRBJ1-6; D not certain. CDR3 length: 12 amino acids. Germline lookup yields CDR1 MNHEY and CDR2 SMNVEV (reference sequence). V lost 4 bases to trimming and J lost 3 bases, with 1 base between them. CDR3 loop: CASSYYNSPLHF. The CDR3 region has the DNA TGTGCCAGCAGTTACTATAATTCACCCCTCCACTTT.

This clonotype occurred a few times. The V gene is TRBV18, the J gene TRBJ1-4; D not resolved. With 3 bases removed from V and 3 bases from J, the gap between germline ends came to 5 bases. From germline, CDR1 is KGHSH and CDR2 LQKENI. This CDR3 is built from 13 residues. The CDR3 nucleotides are TGTGCCAGCTCACCGGGGTCTAATGAAAAACTGTTTTTT. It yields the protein CASSPGSNEKLFF.

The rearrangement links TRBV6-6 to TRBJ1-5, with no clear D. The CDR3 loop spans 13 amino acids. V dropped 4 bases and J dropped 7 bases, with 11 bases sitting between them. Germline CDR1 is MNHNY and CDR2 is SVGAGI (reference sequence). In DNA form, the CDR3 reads TGTGCCAGCAGTTTCCGCCGGGAGCAGCCCCAGCATTTT. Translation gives CASSFRREQPQHF.

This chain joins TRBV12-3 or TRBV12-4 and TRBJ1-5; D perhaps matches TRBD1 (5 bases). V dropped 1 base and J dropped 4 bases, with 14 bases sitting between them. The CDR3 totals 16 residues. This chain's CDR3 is CASSLGSGNYNQPQHF. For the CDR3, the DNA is TGTGCCAGCAGTTTAGGGTCAGGGAATTATAATCAGCCCCAGCATTTT.

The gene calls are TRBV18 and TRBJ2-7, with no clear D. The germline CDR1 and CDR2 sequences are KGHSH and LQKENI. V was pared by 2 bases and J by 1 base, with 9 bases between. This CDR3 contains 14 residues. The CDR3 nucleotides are TGTGCCAGCTCACCAGACAAGGGTTCCTACGAGCAGTACTTC. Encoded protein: CASSPDKGSYEQYF.

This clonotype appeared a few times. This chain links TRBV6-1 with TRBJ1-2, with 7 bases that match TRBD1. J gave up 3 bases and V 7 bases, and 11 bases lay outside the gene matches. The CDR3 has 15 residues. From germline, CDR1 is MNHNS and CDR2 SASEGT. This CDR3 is CASNFGVGQYYGYTF. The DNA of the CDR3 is TGTGCCAGCAATTTCGGAGTGGGACAGTACTATGGCTACACCTTC.

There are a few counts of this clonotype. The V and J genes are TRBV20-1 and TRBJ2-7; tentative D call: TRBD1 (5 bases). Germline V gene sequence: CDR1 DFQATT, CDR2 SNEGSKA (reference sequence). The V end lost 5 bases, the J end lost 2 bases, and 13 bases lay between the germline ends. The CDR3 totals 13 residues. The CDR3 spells CSARTTNTYEQYF. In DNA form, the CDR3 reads TGCAGTGCTCGGACAACCAACACCTACGAGCAGTACTTC.

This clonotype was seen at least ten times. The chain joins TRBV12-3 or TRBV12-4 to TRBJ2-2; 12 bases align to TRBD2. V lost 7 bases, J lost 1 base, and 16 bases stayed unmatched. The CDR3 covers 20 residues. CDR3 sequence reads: CASTAGAYQLAGGNTGELFF. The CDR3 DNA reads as TGTGCCAGCACCGCCGGGGCTTATCAACTAGCGGGAGGGAACACCGGGGAGCTGTTTTTT.

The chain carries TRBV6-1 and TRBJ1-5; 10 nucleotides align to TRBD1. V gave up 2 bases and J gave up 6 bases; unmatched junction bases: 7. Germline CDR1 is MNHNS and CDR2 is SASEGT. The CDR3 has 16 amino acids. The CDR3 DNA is TGTGCCAGCAGTGAAATGAGTGGGACAGGGGTTCAGCCCCAGCATTTT. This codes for CASSEMSGTGVQPQHF.

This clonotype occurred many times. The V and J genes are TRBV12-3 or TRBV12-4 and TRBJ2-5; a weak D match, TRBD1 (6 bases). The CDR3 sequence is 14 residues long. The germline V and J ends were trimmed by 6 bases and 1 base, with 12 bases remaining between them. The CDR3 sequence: CASSLRGSQETQYF. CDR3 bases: TGTGCCAGCAGCCTAAGGGGGTCCCAAGAGACCCAGTACTTC.

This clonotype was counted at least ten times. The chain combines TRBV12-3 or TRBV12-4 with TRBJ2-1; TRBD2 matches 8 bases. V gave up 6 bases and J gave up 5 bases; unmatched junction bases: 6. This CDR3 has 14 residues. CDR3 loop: CASRKRETDNEQFF. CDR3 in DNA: TGTGCCAGCAGAAAGCGGGAGACTGACAATGAGCAGTTCTTC.

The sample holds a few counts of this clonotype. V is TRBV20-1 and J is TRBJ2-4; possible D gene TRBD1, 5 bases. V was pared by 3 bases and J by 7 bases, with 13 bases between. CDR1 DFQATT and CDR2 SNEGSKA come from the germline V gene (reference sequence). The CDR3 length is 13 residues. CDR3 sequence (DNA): TGCAGTGCTAGTCTGCAGGGTGGGAACATTCAGTACTTC. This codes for CSASLQGGNIQYF.

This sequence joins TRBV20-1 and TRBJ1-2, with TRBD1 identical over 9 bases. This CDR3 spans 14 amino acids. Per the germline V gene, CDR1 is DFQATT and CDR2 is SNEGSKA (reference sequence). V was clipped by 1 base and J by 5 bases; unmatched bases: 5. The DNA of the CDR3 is TGCAGTGCTAGAGCCGGGACAGGGATATATGGCTACACCTTC. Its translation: CSARAGTGIYGYTF.

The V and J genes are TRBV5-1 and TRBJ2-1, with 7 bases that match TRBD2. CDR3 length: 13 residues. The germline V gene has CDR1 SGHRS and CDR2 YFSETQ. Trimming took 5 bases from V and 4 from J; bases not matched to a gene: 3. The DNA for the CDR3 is TGCGCCAGCAGGCCTAGCGGATACAATGAGCAGTTCTTC. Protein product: CASRPSGYNEQFF.

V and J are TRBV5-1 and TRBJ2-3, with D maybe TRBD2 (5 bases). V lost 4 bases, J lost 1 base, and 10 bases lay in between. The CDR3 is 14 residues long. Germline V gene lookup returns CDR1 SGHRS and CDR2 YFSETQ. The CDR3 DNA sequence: TGCGCCAGCAGCGAGCCGGAGGGCACAGATACGCAGTATTTT. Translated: CASSEPEGTDTQYF.

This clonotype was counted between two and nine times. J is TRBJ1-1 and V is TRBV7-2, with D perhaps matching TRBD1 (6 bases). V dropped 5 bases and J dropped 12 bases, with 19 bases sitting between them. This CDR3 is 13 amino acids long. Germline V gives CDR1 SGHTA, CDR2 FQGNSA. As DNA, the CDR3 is TGTGCCAGCAGCGCCATGTCAGGGGCTGGGACTTTCTTT. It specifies CASSAMSGAGTFF. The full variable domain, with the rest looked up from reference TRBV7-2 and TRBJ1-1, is GAGVSQSPSNKVTEKGKDVELRCDPISGHTALYWYRQSLGQGLEFLIYFQGNSAPDKSGLPSDRFSAERTGGSVSTLTIQRTQQEDSAVYLCASSAMSGAGTFFGQGTRLTVV.